This paragraph covers one T cell receptor beta chain sequence. What it binds is unknown. This sample stems from a study of blood T cells in healthy people across ages. Study-wide points: Measured against age, TCR beta diversity per million T cells decreased in a roughly linear manner. Comparison with aged donors showed that long-lived donors had more naive CD4+ cells and higher diversity.

The length of the CDR3 is 14 residues. Trimming pared 1 base from V and 8 bases from J, leaving 12 bases between. Germline loops: CDR1 LGHDT, CDR2 YNNKEL (reference sequence). Then a second PCR, running about 7 to 11 cycles, was carried out with a sample-barcoded 5' primer and a J-beta primer mix. TCRdb recomputed calls from the 5' RACE reads with MiXCR, one row per CDR3 protein. The sample shows 1.5 million or so distinct CDR3 sequences, around 42% of them seen only once. The source of this sequence is a woman in her late teens or twenties in good health. The sample consisted of blood. This chain uses TRBV3-1 with TRBJ2-1, with D possibly being TRBD2 (5 bases). CDR3 in DNA: TGTGCCAGCAGCCAAGCGTCACTAGTCGATGAGCAGTTCTTC. Its translation: CASSQASLVDEQFF.